One sample yielded the 21 T cell receptor beta chains listed below, sequenced in a study of control samples from healthy donors and cancer patients. Data came from immunoSEQ multiplex PCR; TCRdb stores just in-frame clones and leaves some out. The sample contains 150,000 to 200,000 clones, 90% to 95% of which appear only once. Input material: blood. These receptors all come from a woman aged 25-40 years in good health.

V usage is TRBV2 and J usage is TRBJ2-3, with 9 bases identical to TRBD2. CDR1 and CDR2 from the germline V gene are SNHLY and FYNNEI. This CDR3 is built from 15 residues. Trimming removed 4 bases from V and 0 bases from J; junction bases left unmatched: 2. In DNA, the CDR3 is TGTGCCAGCAGTGGGAGCGGGAGGAGCACAGATACGCAGTATTTT. Translating it yields CASSGSGRSTDTQYF.

This clone showed up just once. This rearrangement joins TRBV7-9 to TRBJ1-1; 7 positions agree with TRBD1. Germline loops: CDR1 SEHNR, CDR2 FQNEAQ (reference sequence). The CDR3 has 15 residues. After removal of 5 bases from V and 5 bases from J, the junction contained 11 bases not matched to a gene. The CDR3 DNA follows: TGTGCCAGCAGCCCCCCGACAGGGAGTGGGACTGAAGCTTTCTTT. This sequence encodes CASSPPTGSGTEAFF.

V gene TRBV10-2 combines with J gene TRBJ2-3; 11 bases map to TRBD2. Unmatched junction bases numbered 2, after V lost 2 bases and J lost 1 base. The CDR3 totals 16 residues. Per the germline V gene, CDR1 is WSHSY and CDR2 is SAAADI. DNA of the CDR3: TGCGCCAGCAGTGAGGGGACTAGCGGTCGCACAGATACGCAGTATTTT. Amino acid sequence: CASSEGTSGRTDTQYF.

The genes are TRBV6-4 and TRBJ2-6; D unclear. V shed 2 bases and J shed 1 base, with 3 bases lying between them. Germline assignment: CDR1 MRHNA and CDR2 SNTAGT. The CDR3 has 14 residues. The CDR3 bases are TGTGCCAGCAGTGACAAATCTGGGGCCAACGTCCTGACTTTC. Translation: CASSDKSGANVLTF.

The J gene is TRBJ2-3, the V gene TRBV18, with TRBD2 matching over 10 bases. CDR1 is KGHSH and CDR2 is LQKENI in the germline V gene. This CDR3 spans 16 amino acids. With 3 bases clipped from V and 6 bases from J, the junction kept 9 bases outside the gene matches. For the CDR3, the DNA is TGTGCCAGCTCACCGAACAGCGGGAGGGCCGGGGATACGCAGTATTTT. Translating it yields CASSPNSGRAGDTQYF.

V and J are TRBV6-2 or TRBV6-3 and TRBJ2-7; no definite D call. This CDR3 contains 18 residues. Trimming took 4 bases from V and 4 from J, leaving 26 bases between them. Germline loops: CDR1 MNHEY, CDR2 SVGEGT. CDR3 nucleotide sequence: TGTGCCAGCAGTTCCCCCTCGGCTGGCCACCGTCTCCCTTACGAGCAGTACTTC. This sequence encodes CASSSPSAGHRLPYEQYF.

The V call is TRBV6-9, the J call TRBJ2-2, with TRBD1 matching 9 bases. The J segment lost 8 bases and the V segment lost 2 bases, leaving 3 bases of the junction unmatched. The CDR3 consists of 14 residues. Germline V gives CDR1 MNHGY, CDR2 SVAAGI. As DNA, the CDR3 is TGTGCCAGCAGTTATAGGGACAGGGCTGGGGAGCTGTTTTTT. Translation gives CASSYRDRAGELFF.

V usage is TRBV4-1 and J usage is TRBJ2-1; 10 nucleotides line up with TRBD2. CDR1 MGHRA and CDR2 YSYEKL come from the germline V gene. With V trimmed by 3 bases and J by 8 bases, 7 bases remained unmatched. The CDR3 consists of 15 residues. The CDR3 region is CASSQTGTSVDEQFF. The CDR3, as DNA: TGCGCCAGCAGCCAGACCGGGACTAGCGTGGATGAGCAGTTCTTC.

V and J are TRBV5-1 and TRBJ2-5; 8 bases agree with TRBD1. V was clipped by 0 bases and J by 5 bases; unmatched bases: 6. Germline CDR1 SGHRS, CDR2 YFSETQ. CDR3 size: 15 residues. For the CDR3, the DNA is TGCGCCAGCAGCTTGGCGGCAGGGGGCGGCGAGACCCAGTACTTC. It is translated as CASSLAAGGGETQYF. Using reference TRBV5-1 and TRBJ2-5 for the parts outside the CDR3, the full variable domain is KAGVTQTPRYLIKTRGQQVTLSCSPISGHRSVSWYQQTPGQGLQFLFEYFSETQRNKGNFPGRFSGRQFSNSRSEMNVSTLELGDSALYLCASSLAAGGGETQYFGPGTRLLVL.

As concerns this clone: The same CDR3 also results from other DNA sequences found in this sample. V usage is TRBV28 and J usage is TRBJ2-3; D might be TRBD1 (6 bases). The germline V gene encodes CDR1 MDHEN and CDR2 SYDVKM. The germline V and J ends were trimmed by 1 base and 2 bases, with 10 bases remaining between them. The CDR3 contains 15 residues. The CDR3 loop reads CASSLLGHPTDTQYF. The CDR3 DNA follows: TGTGCCAGCAGTTTATTGGGACACCCCACAGATACGCAGTATTTT.

This chain links TRBV28 with TRBJ2-2; TRBD2 agrees at 7 bases. Germline assignment: CDR1 MDHEN and CDR2 SYDVKM. This CDR3 contains 17 residues. V shed 6 bases and J 5 bases; nucleotides not matched to a gene: 15. CDR3 sequence: CASSYPFFAAGTGELFF. The CDR3 DNA reads as TGTGCCAGCAGCTATCCCTTTTTTGCAGCGGGAACCGGGGAGCTGTTTTTT.

The V call is TRBV19, the J call TRBJ2-1; D is possibly TRBD1 or TRBD2 (6 bases each). Germline V CDR1 and CDR2: LNHDA, SQIVND (reference sequence). Trimming shortened V by 0 bases and J by 4 bases, and 10 bases separated the two germline ends. CDR3 length: 15 residues. In DNA form, the CDR3 reads TGTGCCAGTAGTATAGAGCGGGACACTTACAATGAGCAGTTCTTC. It encodes CASSIERDTYNEQFF.

V is TRBV6-2 or TRBV6-3 and J is TRBJ1-1; D gene uncertain. Trimming stripped 6 bases from V and 1 base from J, with 12 bases between. Germline-derived CDR1 and CDR2 are MNHEY and SVGEGT. The CDR3 contains 14 residues. This CDR3 is CASSIHQTNTEAFF. The CDR3 DNA sequence: TGTGCCAGCAGCATCCACCAGACGAACACTGAAGCTTTCTTT.

This clone was recorded only once. The V gene is TRBV5-1, the J gene TRBJ1-5; unclear D gene. CDR3 length: 13 residues. Per germline, CDR1 SGHRS and CDR2 YFSETQ. V lost 4 bases to trimming and J lost 8 bases, with 13 bases between them. In DNA, the CDR3 is TGCGCCAGCAGCCTGACGGTCGGGGAGCCCCAGCATTTT. Protein: CASSLTVGEPQHF.

The chain is built from TRBV5-5 and TRBJ1-1; D is unresolved. Germline CDR1 and CDR2: SGHKS and YYEKEE (reference sequence). The germline V and J ends were trimmed by 6 bases and 1 base, with 4 bases remaining between them. The length of the CDR3 is 11 residues. Here the CDR3 DNA reads TGTGCCAGCAACCAGAACACTGAAGCTTTCTTT. It translates to CASNQNTEAFF.

The chain combines TRBV5-4 with TRBJ2-3, with D possibly called TRBD1 or TRBD2 (5 bases each). Germline assignment: CDR1 SGHNT and CDR2 YYREEE (reference sequence). V lost 4 bases and J 1 base, leaving 13 bases between the germline ends. The CDR3 is 15 amino acids. The CDR3 DNA reads TGTGCCAGCAGCACCGCAGGGAGCGGCACAGATACGCAGTATTTT. Its protein product is CASSTAGSGTDTQYF.

V gene TRBV12-1 combines with J gene TRBJ2-6; the table assigns TRBD1, which was not confirmed against the DNA. TRBV12-1 is a recognized pseudogene. This CDR3 comprises 17 residues. The chain's CDR3 is CASSGRDREPGANVLTF. The CDR3 DNA sequence: TGTGCCAGCAGCGGCCGGGACAGGGAACCTGGGGCCAACGTCCTGACTTTC.

The chain joins TRBV6-6 to TRBJ2-5; perhaps TRBD2 as D (6 bases). Trimming removed 7 bases from V and 2 bases from J, with 14 bases in between. Germline CDR1 MNHNY, CDR2 SVGAGI (reference sequence). This CDR3 has 14 residues. In DNA, the CDR3 is TGTGCCAGCAATATAGGACTAACACAAGAGACCCAGTACTTC. Its protein is CASNIGLTQETQYF.

The genes are TRBV18 and TRBJ1-2, with 7 bases matching TRBD1. V shed 10 bases and J 5 bases; nucleotides not matched to a gene: 10. Germline V lookup: CDR1 KGHSH, CDR2 LQKENI. The CDR3 length is 13 residues. CDR3 loop: CATTTGQLYGYTF. CDR3 bases: TGTGCCACCACCACGGGACAGCTATATGGCTACACCTTC.

The chain links TRBV11-2 to TRBJ2-7, with 7 nucleotides matching TRBD1. Germline V gene lookup returns CDR1 SGHAT and CDR2 FQNNGV. The CDR3 is 13 amino acids. V was clipped by 1 base and J by 4 bases; unmatched bases: 1. The CDR3 loop reads CASSLVTGYEQYF. The CDR3 nucleotides read TGTGCCAGCAGCTTAGTGACAGGGTACGAGCAGTACTTC. The variable domain in full, with the rest retrieved from reference TRBV11-2 and TRBJ2-7, is EAGVAQSPRYKIIEKRQSVAFWCNPISGHATLYWYQQILGQGPKLLIQFQNNGVVDDSQLPKDRFSAERLKGVDSTLKIQPAKLEDSAVYLCASSLVTGYEQYFGPGTRLTVT.

This chain uses TRBV28 with TRBJ2-7; possible D gene TRBD2, 6 bases. V was trimmed by 6 bases and J by 0 bases, leaving 12 bases between them. Germline V gives CDR1 MDHEN, CDR2 SYDVKM. This CDR3 comprises 14 residues. DNA for the CDR3: TGTGCCAGCAGCTATGGGGGGATCTCCTACGAGCAGTACTTC. Translation: CASSYGGISYEQYF.